This T cell receptor beta chain was recorded in a study of blood T cells in healthy people across ages. This CDR3 is 16 amino acids long. Germline CDR1 SGHRS, CDR2 YFSETQ. V was cut by 0 bases and J by 1 base, with 12 bases left in between. The use of a sample-barcoded 5' primer and a J-beta primer mix characterized a second PCR of roughly 6 to 12 cycles. Each CDR3 protein is one row after TCRdb ran MiXCR on the 5' RACE reads. The profile shows about 570,000 distinct CDR3 sequences, 25% to 30% of them singletons. Sequencing input: blood. The rearrangement uses TRBV5-1 and TRBJ2-3; possibly TRBD2 for D (5 bases). The clonotype comes from a woman between 65 and 79 years old in good health. The CDR3 is CASSLDLASGTDTQYF. The CDR3 DNA sequence: TGCGCCAGCAGCTTGGACCTAGCATCGGGCACAGATACGCAGTATTTT.